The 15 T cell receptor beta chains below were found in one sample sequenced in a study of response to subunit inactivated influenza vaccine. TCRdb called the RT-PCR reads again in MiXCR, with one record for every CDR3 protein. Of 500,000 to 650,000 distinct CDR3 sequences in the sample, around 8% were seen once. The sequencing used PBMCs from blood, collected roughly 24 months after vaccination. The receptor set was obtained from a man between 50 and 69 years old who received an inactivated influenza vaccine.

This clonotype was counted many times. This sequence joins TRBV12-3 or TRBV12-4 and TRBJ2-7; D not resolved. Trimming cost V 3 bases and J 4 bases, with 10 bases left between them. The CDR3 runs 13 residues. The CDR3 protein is CASSLRPPYEQYF. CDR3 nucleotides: TGTGCCAGCAGTTTGAGGCCCCCATACGAGCAGTACTTC.

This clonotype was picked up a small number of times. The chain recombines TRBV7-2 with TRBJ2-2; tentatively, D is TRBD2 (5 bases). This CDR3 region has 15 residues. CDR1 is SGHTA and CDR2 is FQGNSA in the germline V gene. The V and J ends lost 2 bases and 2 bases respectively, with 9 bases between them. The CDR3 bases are TGTGCCAGCAGCTTACGAGGGTTCAACACCGGGGAGCTGTTTTTT. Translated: CASSLRGFNTGELFF.

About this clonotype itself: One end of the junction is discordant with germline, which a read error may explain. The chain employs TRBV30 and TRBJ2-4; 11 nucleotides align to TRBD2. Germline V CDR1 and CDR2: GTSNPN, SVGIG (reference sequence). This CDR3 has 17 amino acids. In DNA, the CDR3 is TGTGCCTGGAGTGTAGGCGGTAGCGGGGGGGCCACAAACATTCAGTACTTC. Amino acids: CAWSVGGSGGATNIQYF.

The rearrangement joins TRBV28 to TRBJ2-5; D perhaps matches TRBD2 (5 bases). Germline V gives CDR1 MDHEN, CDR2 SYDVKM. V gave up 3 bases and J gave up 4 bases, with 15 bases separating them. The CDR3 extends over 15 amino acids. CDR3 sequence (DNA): TGTGCCAGCAGTTTGATTGCGCGGGCCCGAGAGACCCAGTACTTC. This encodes CASSLIARARETQYF.

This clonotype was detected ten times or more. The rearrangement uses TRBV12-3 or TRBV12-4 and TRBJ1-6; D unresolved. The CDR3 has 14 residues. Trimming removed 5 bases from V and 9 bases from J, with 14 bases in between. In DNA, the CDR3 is TGTGCCAGCAGTCTAGGGAACGAGGGTTCACCCCTCCACTTT. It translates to CASSLGNEGSPLHF.

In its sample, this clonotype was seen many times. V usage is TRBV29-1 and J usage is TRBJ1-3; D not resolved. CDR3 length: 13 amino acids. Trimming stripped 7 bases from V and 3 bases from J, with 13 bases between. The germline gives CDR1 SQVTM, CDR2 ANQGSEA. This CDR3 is CSAEVDLGNTIYF. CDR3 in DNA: TGCAGCGCCGAGGTTGACCTTGGAAACACCATATATTTT.

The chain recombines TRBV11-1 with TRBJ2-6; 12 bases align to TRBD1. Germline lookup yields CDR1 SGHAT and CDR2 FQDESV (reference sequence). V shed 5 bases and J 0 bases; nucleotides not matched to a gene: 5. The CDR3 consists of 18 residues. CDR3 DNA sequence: TGTGCCAGCAGCGCCGGGACAGGGGGCCTCTCTGGGGCCAACGTCCTGACTTTC. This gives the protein CASSAGTGGLSGANVLTF.

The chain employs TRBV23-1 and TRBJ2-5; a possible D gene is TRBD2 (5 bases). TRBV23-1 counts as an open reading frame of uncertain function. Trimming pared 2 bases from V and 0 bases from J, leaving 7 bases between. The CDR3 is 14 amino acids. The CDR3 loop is CASSQTGYQETQYF. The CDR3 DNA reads TGCGCCAGCAGTCAAACGGGATACCAAGAGACCCAGTACTTC.

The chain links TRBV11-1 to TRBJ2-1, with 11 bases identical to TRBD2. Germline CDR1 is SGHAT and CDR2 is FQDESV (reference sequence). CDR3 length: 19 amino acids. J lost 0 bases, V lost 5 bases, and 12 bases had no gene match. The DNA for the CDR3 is TGTGCCAGCAGCCCCCAAGGACTAGCGGGCCCCTCCTCCTACAATGAGCAGTTCTTC. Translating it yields CASSPQGLAGPSSYNEQFF. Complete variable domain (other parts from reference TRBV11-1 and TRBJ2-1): EAEVAQSPRYKITEKSQAVAFWCDPISGHATLYWYRQILGQGPELLVQFQDESVVDDSQLPKDRFSAERLKGVDSTLKIQPAELGDSAMYLCASSPQGLAGPSSYNEQFFGPGTRLTVL.

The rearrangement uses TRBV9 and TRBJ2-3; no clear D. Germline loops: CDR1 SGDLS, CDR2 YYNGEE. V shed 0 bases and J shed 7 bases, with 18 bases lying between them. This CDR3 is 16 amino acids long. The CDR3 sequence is CASSVDARQSSNTQYF. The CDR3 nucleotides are TGTGCCAGCAGCGTAGACGCTAGACAAAGTTCAAATACGCAGTATTTT.

CDR3 region: CASSQRPITDTQYF. Here the CDR3 DNA reads TGCGCCAGCAGCCAAAGACCTATCACAGATACGCAGTATTTT. The chain links TRBV4-3 to TRBJ2-3; D gene uncertain. The CDR3 totals 14 residues. The germline V gene encodes CDR1 LGHNA and CDR2 YSLEER. V was trimmed by 2 bases and J by 2 bases, leaving 8 bases between them.

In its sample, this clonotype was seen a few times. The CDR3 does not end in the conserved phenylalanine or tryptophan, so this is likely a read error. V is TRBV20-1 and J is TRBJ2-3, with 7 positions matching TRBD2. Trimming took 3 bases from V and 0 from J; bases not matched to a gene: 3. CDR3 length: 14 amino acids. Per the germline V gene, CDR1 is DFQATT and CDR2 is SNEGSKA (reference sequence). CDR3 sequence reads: CSASGAGSTDTQYS. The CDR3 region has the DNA TGCAGTGCTAGTGGAGCGGGGAGCACAGATACGCAGTATTCT.

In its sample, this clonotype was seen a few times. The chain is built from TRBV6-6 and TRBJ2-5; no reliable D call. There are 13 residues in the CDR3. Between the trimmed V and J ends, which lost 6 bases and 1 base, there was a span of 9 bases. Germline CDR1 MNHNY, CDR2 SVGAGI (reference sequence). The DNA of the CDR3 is TGTGCCAGCAGATCGGTCTCCCAAGAGACCCAGTACTTC. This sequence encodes CASRSVSQETQYF.

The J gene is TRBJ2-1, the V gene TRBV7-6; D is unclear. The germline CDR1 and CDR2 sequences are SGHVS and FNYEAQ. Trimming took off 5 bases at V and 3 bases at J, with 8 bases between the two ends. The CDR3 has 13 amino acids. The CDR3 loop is CASSLIDYNEQFF. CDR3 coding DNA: TGTGCCAGCAGCCTCATAGACTACAATGAGCAGTTCTTC.

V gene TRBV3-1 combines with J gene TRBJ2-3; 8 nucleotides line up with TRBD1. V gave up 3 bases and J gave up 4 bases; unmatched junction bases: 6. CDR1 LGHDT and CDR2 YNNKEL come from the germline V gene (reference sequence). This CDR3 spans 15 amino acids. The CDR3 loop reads CASSHSDRVPDTQYF. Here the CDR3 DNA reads TGTGCCAGCAGCCATTCGGACAGGGTCCCAGATACGCAGTATTTT.